The clone carrying this TCR beta chain has more than one count but fewer than ten. Data came from immunoSEQ multiplex PCR; TCRdb stores just in-frame clones and leaves some out. The data contain 150,000 or so clones, 87% of them singletons. The CDR3 loop spans 13 amino acids. V was trimmed by 6 bases and J by 7 bases, leaving 13 bases between them. CDR1 is WNHNN and CDR2 is SYGVQD in the germline V gene (reference sequence). This entry comes from a study of blood T cell repertoires in COVID-19. Across the whole study: COVID-19 samples collected from the United States, Italy and Spain covered acute and convalescent phases. Sample material is recorded as cDNA or gDNA derived from T cells, B-cell-depleted T cells, or PBMCs.

Cohort assignment relied on participant-reported clinical history. Exposed enrollees encountered a COVID-19 case at some point within 2 weeks before study entry. Specimen: PBMCs or T cells enriched from blood (not recorded which). This TCR came from a woman in her 40s who had been exposed to COVID-19. The chain carries TRBV10-1 and TRBJ2-1; possible D gene TRBD1, 6 bases. The CDR3, as DNA: TGCGCCAGCAGCCGGACAGAGGCGAATGAGCAGTTCTTC. This codes for CASSRTEANEQFF.